This paragraph covers one T cell receptor (beta chain) sequence. Per the germline V gene, CDR1 is LNHDA and CDR2 is SQIVND (reference sequence). The V end was cut by 5 bases, the J end by 4 bases, with 9 bases between. The CDR3 covers 13 residues. The data derive from a study of blood T cell repertoires in COVID-19. Here immunoSEQ multiplex PCR was the method, and the copy in TCRdb shows in-frame clones only, minus some. The sample lists 100,000 to 150,000 clones, more than 60% occurring once. The chain combines TRBV19 with TRBJ1-3; D is ambiguous. The sequenced sample was peripheral blood. This TCR came from a woman between 65 and 79 years old with acute or convalescent COVID-19. CDR3 sequence (DNA): TGTGCCAGTAGTCCAGAGGCGGGAAACACCATATATTTT. It encodes CASSPEAGNTIYF.